What follows are 4 T cell receptor beta chains derived from one specimen sequenced in a study of Graves' ophthalmopathy and Graves' hyperthyroidism. The authors amplified TCR beta CDR3 regions, and they did so from RNA transcripts for repertoire sequencing. HTBI primers primed a first-round RT-PCR, and a second-round multiplex PCR followed. From the multiplex PCR reads, TCRdb called clonotypes with MiXCR, one entry per CDR3 protein. Of about 740,000 distinct CDR3 sequences listed, roughly two fifths were seen once; the top ten hold 44%. The sample taken for sequencing was peripheral blood. The receptors derive from an adult man with Graves' ophthalmopathy.

The J gene is TRBJ2-3, the V gene TRBV10-3; D may be TRBD2 (7 bases). The V gene's germline CDR1 is ENHRY and CDR2 SYGVKD. Between the trimmed V and J ends, which lost 7 bases and 5 bases, there was a span of 13 bases. This CDR3 spans 13 amino acids. CDR3 amino acids: CAINREGEDTQYF. CDR3 in DNA: TGTGCCATCAACAGGGAGGGAGAAGATACGCAGTATTTT.

The CDR3 loop is CASSLWGRGANVLTF. The CDR3, as DNA: TGTGCCAGCAGTTTGTGGGGAAGAGGGGCCAACGTCCTGACTTTC. This sequence joins TRBV25-1 and TRBJ2-6; D call uncertain. With 5 bases removed from V and 4 bases from J, the gap between germline ends came to 12 bases. The germline V gene encodes CDR1 MGHDK and CDR2 SYGVNS. This CDR3 is built from 15 residues.

The CDR3 region is CASGPGSGDQETQYF. The CDR3 DNA follows: TGTGCCAGCGGACCTGGGTCGGGGGACCAAGAGACCCAGTACTTC. This chain links TRBV2 with TRBJ2-5; a weak D match, TRBD2 (6 bases). V dropped 8 bases and J dropped 0 bases, with 16 bases sitting between them. The V gene's germline CDR1 is SNHLY and CDR2 FYNNEI. The CDR3 has 15 amino acids.

The CDR3 region is CASSPREGGNTEAFF. The CDR3 nucleotides are TGTGCCAGCAGCCCGCGGGAGGGGGGAAACACTGAAGCTTTCTTT. This chain links TRBV11-2 with TRBJ1-1; TRBD1 might be the D (6 bases). The V gene's germline CDR1 is SGHAT and CDR2 FQNNGV. This CDR3 contains 15 residues. V dropped 5 bases and J dropped 2 bases, with 15 bases sitting between them.